This T cell receptor beta chain was profiled in a study of blood T cell repertoires in COVID-19. Overall study context: The United States, Italy and Spain were the sources of the acute and convalescent COVID-19 samples. T cells, B-cell-depleted T cells, or PBMCs supplied cDNA or gDNA.

Under the authors' procedure: Counts of nucleated cells, estimated from reference gene primer amplification, were obtained. This table comes from immunoSEQ multiplex PCR, and its TCRdb copy is limited to in-frame clones, with some not included. The DNA gave D and trimming, while V, J and clone size come from that table. This table has 70,000 to 100,000 clones, more than 90% appearing once. Germline V gives CDR1 MDHEN, CDR2 SYDVKM. Trimming removed 5 bases at V and 0 bases at J, with 10 bases between. CDR3 length: 14 residues. Sequencing input: peripheral blood. The V and J genes are TRBV28 and TRBJ1-2, with D maybe TRBD1 (6 bases). This sequence was found in a man between 60 and 70 years old with acute or convalescent COVID-19. The CDR3 nucleotides are TGTGCCAGCAGTACAGGGAAAGCTAACTATGGCTACACCTTC. This translates into CASSTGKANYGYTF.